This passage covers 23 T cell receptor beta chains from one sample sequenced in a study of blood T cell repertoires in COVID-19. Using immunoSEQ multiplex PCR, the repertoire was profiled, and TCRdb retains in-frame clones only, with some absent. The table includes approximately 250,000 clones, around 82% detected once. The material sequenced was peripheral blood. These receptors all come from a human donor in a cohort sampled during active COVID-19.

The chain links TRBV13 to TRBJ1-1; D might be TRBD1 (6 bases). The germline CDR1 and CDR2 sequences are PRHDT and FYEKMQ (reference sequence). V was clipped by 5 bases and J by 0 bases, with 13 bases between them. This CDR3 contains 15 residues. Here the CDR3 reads CASSDSQGLNTEAFF. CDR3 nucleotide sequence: TGTGCCAGCAGCGACTCACAGGGATTGAACACTGAAGCTTTCTTT.

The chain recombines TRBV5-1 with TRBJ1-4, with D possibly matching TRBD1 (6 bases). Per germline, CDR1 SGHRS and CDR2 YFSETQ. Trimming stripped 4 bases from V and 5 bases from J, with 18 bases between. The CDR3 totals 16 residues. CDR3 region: CASSKTGGGINEKLFF. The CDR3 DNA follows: TGCGCCAGCAGCAAGACAGGTGGGGGCATCAATGAAAAACTGTTTTTT.

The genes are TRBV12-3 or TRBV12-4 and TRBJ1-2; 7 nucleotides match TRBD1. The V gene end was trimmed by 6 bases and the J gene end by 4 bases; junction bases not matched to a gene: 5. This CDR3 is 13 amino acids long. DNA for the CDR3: TGTGCCAGCAGCCAGACAGGGAGCTATGGCTACACCTTC. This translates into CASSQTGSYGYTF.

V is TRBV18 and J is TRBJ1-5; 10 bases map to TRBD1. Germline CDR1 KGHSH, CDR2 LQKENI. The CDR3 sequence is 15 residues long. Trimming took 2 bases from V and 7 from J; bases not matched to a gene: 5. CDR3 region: CASSPGTGDGQPQHF. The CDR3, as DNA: TGTGCCAGCTCACCAGGGACAGGGGATGGACAGCCCCAGCATTTT.

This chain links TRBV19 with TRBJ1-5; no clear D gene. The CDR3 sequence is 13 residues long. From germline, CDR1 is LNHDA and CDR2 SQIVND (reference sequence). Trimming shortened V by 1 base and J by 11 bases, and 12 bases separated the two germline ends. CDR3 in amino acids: CASSIVIPSAQHF. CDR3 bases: TGTGCCAGTAGTATAGTTATCCCATCGGCCCAGCATTTT.

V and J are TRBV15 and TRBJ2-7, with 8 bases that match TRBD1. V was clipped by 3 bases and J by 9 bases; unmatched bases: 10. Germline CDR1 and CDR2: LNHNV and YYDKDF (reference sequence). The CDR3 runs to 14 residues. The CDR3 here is CATSSRTTGQGQYF. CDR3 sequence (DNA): TGTGCCACCAGCAGCCGCACGACTGGACAGGGGCAGTACTTC.

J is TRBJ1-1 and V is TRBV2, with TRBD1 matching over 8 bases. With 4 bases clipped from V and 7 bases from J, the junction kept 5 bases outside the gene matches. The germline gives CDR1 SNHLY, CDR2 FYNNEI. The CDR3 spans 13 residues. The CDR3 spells CASSGRGHGEAFF. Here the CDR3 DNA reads TGTGCCAGCAGTGGCAGGGGGCATGGTGAAGCTTTCTTT.

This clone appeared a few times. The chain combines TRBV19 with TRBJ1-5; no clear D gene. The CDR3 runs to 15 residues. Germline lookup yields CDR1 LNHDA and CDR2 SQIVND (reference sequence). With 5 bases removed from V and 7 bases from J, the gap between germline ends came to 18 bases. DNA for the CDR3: TGTGCCAGTAGTCCCCTGATCCCTCCGGGACAGCCCCAGCATTTT. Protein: CASSPLIPPGQPQHF. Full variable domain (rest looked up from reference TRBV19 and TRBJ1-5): DGGITQSPKYLFRKEGQNVTLSCEQNLNHDAMYWYRQDPGQGLRLIYYSQIVNDFQKGDIAEGYSVSREKKESFPLTVTSAQKNPTAFYLCASSPLIPPGQPQHFGDGTRLSIL.

Here the CDR3 DNA reads TGTGCCAGCAGTCCTACAGGGGAAACTTACACCTTC. Residues: CASSPTGETYTF. The chain links TRBV6-6 to TRBJ1-2; 7 nucleotides line up with TRBD1. V dropped 5 bases and J dropped 11; count of bases not matched to a gene: 8. This CDR3 comprises 12 residues. From germline, CDR1 is MNHNY and CDR2 SVGAGI (reference sequence).

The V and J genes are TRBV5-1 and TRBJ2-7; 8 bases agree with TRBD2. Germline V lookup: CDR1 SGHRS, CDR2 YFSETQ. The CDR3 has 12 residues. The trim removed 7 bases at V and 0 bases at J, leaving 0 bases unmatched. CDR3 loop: CASREGSYEQYF. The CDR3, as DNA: TGCGCCAGCCGGGAGGGCTCCTACGAGCAGTACTTC.

CDR3 nucleotide sequence: TGTGCCAGCAGCTCCCCATCGGGAAGGGATTATGGCTACACCTTC. Protein product: CASSSPSGRDYGYTF. V is TRBV7-2 and J is TRBJ1-2, with D uncertain. This CDR3 comprises 15 residues. Germline V lookup: CDR1 SGHTA, CDR2 FQGNSA. V gave up 4 bases and J gave up 5 bases, with 17 bases separating them.

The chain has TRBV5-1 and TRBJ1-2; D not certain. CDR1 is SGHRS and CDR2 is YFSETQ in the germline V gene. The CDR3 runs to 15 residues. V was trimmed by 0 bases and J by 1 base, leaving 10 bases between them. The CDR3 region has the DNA TGCGCCAGCAGCTTGGATGTACTCTATAACTATGGCTACACCTTC. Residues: CASSLDVLYNYGYTF.

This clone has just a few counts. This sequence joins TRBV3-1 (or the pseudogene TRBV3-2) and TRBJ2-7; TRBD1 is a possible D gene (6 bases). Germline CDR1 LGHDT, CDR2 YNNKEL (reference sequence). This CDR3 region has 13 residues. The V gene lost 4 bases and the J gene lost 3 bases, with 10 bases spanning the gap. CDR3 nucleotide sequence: TGTGCCAGCAGCCTCAGGGGAAACTACGAGCAGTACTTC. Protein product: CASSLRGNYEQYF.

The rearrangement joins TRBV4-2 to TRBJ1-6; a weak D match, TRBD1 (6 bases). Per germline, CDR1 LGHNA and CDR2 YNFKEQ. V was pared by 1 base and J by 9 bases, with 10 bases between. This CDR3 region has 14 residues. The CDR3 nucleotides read TGTGCCAGCAGCCAAGCGCTAGGGGGTTCACCCCTCCACTTT. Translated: CASSQALGGSPLHF.

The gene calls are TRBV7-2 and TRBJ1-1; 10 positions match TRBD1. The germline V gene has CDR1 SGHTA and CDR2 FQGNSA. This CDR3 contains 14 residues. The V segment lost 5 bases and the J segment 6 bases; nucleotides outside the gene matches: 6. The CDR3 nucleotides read TGTGCCAGCAGCAAGGGACAGGGGTATCCTGAAGCTTTCTTT. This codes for CASSKGQGYPEAFF.

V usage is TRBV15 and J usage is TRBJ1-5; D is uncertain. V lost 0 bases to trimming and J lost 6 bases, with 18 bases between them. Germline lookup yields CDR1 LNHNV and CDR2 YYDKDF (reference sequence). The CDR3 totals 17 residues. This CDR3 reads CATSRDDQPGGGQPQHF. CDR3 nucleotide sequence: TGTGCCACCAGCAGAGATGATCAACCGGGAGGAGGTCAGCCCCAGCATTTT.

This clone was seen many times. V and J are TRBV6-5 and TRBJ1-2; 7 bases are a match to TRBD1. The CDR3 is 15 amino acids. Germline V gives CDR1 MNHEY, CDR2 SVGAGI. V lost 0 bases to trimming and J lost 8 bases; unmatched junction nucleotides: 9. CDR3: CASSYSNRGLGGYTF. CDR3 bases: TGTGCCAGCAGTTACTCCAACAGGGGACTGGGCGGCTACACCTTC.

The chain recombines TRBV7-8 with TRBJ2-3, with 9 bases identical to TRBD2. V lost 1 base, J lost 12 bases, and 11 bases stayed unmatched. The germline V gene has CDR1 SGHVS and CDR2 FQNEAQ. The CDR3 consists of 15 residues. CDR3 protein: CASSLVWRGGHVQYF. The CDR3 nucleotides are TGTGCCAGCAGCTTAGTCTGGCGGGGGGGCCACGTTCAGTATTTT. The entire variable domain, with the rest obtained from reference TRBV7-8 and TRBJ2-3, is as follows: GAGVSQSPRYKVAKRGQDVALRCDPISGHVSLFWYQQALGQGPEFLTYFQNEAQLDKSGLPSDRFFAERPEGSVSTLKIQRTQQEDSAVYLCASSLVWRGGHVQYFGPGTRLTVL.

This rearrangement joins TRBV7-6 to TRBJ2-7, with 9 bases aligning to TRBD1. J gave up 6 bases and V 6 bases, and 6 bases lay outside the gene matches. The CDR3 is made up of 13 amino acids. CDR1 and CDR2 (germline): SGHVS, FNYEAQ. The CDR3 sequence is CASRPGTGREQYF. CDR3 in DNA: TGTGCCAGCAGACCCGGGACAGGGCGCGAGCAGTACTTC.

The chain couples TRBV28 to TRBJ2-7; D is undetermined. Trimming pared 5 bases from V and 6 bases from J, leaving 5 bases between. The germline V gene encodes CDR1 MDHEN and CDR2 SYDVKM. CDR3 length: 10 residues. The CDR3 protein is CASSLREQYF. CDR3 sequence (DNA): TGTGCCAGCAGTCTCCGCGAGCAGTACTTC.

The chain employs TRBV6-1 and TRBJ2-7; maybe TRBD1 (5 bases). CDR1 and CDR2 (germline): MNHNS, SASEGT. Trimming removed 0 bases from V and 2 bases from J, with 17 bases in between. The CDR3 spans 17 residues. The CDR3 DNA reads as TGTGCCAGCAGTGAAGCGCGTCCAGGGAAGGTTCCCTACGAGCAGTACTTC. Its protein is CASSEARPGKVPYEQYF.

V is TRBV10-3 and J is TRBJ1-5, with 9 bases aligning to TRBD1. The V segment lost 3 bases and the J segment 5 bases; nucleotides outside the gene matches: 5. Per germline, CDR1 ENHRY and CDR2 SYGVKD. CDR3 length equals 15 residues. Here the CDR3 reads CAISDGGQGYQPQHF. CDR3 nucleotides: TGTGCCATCAGTGATGGGGGACAGGGATATCAGCCCCAGCATTTT.

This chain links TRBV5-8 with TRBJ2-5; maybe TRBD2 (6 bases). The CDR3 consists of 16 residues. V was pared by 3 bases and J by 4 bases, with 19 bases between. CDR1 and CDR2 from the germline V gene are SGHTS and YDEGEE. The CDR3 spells CASSWRGLRGGETQYF. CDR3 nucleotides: TGTGCCAGCAGCTGGAGGGGACTGAGGGGAGGAGAGACCCAGTACTTC.